This entry describes one TCR beta chain. The sample is drawn from a study of T cell changes during pregnancy in multiple sclerosis. This table comes from immunoSEQ multiplex PCR, and its TCRdb copy is limited to in-frame clones, with some not included. The data hold more than 10,000 clones, with 90% observed a single time. CDR1 is MDHEN and CDR2 is SYDVKM in the germline V gene. CDR3 length equals 15 residues. V shed 6 bases, J shed 6 bases, and the junction held 10 bases outside the gene matches. The chain carries TRBV28 and TRBJ2-5, with 10 bases aligning to TRBD1. This specimen consisted of CD8+ T cells from peripheral blood mononuclear cells, obtained after pregnancy. The receptor's source is a female donor in good health, enrolled as a control in a pregnancy study. CDR3 sequence reads: CASRPRQGAKKTQYF. The CDR3 coding sequence is TGTGCCAGCAGACCCCGACAGGGGGCTAAAAAGACCCAGTACTTC.